The 5 T cell receptor beta chains below all came from one sample that was sequenced in a study of cytomegalovirus exposure and HLA in healthy donors. Both 60 Vbeta primers and 13 Jbeta primers went into the PCR. The repertoire was sequenced with immunoSEQ multiplex PCR; TCRdb's copy has only in-frame clones and lacks some. The sample comprises some 150,000 clones, over 75% of which are singletons, and roughly 0.68% rests with the top ten. The sequencing input was PBMCs. Source of these receptors: a male donor in good health and CMV-seronegative.

This clone was seen a handful of times. The rearrangement joins TRBV27 to TRBJ1-6; tentative D call: TRBD1 (5 bases). The CDR3 sequence is 14 residues long. The V gene's germline CDR1 is MNHEY and CDR2 SMNVEV (reference sequence). V was trimmed by 5 bases and J by 7 bases, leaving 12 bases between them. CDR3 bases: TGTGCCAGCAGTGGCAGGGTTAAAAATTCACCCCTCCACTTT. Residues: CASSGRVKNSPLHF.

The J gene is TRBJ2-2, the V gene TRBV30; D is perhaps TRBD1 (7 bases). The ends were cut back, 3 bases at V and 7 bases at J, with 15 bases in the middle. Germline V gene lookup returns CDR1 GTSNPN and CDR2 SVGIG (reference sequence). This CDR3 contains 14 residues. The CDR3 region has the DNA TGTGCCTGGAGGTTGGCAGGGGGGATCGGGGAGCTGTTTTTT. The encoded protein is CAWRLAGGIGELFF.

The chain carries TRBV29-1 and TRBJ2-7; no reliable D call. CDR1 is SQVTM, CDR2 ANQGSEA, per germline. The V and J ends lost 7 bases and 1 base respectively, with 14 bases between them. The CDR3 is 13 residues long. The CDR3 region has the DNA TGCAGCGCCTTGAGATACGGGTCCTACGAGCAGTACTTC. Encoded protein: CSALRYGSYEQYF.

CDR3 loop: CASSETGNTEAFF. The CDR3 coding sequence is TGTGCCAGCAGTGAAACAGGGAACACTGAAGCTTTCTTT. V is TRBV6-4 and J is TRBJ1-1; TRBD1 is a possible D gene (5 bases). This CDR3 contains 13 residues. Germline assignment: CDR1 MRHNA and CDR2 SNTAGT. The V and J ends lost 3 bases and 1 base respectively, with 6 bases between them.

CDR3 sequence (DNA): TGTGCCAGCAGCCGAAGACGGCCAGCGGGTGGAGGCTACAATGAGCAGTTCTTC. Translation: CASSRRRPAGGGYNEQFF. V gene TRBV14 combines with J gene TRBJ2-1; D is possibly TRBD2 (6 bases). Germline CDR1 SGHDN, CDR2 FVKESK. V was pared by 4 bases and J by 3 bases, with 22 bases between. The CDR3 runs 18 residues.